A single sample gave rise to the 10 T cell receptor beta chains below, sequenced in a study of long-term antiretroviral therapy in people with HIV. Assay version v3.0 of immunoSEQ was used, and it was run at survey level. The data were produced by immunoSEQ multiplex PCR, yet TCRdb's version contains in-frame clones alone and is incomplete. The table records 30,000 to 50,000 clones, 65% to 90% of them present only once. The specimen comprised unsorted PBMCs, sampled just before starting antiretroviral therapy. These receptors came from a woman aged 18-29 years with HIV.

The J gene is TRBJ2-5, the V gene TRBV6-5; TRBD2 is a possible D gene (6 bases). Germline V lookup: CDR1 MNHEY, CDR2 SVGAGI. The CDR3 covers 14 residues. The V end lost 2 bases, the J end lost 2 bases, and 9 bases lay between the germline ends. The CDR3, as DNA: TGTGCCAGCAGTTACAACGGGGGTCAAGAGACCCAGTACTTC. Its translation is CASSYNGGQETQYF.

This chain joins TRBV6-5 and TRBJ1-2; D remains ambiguous. This CDR3 has 12 residues. CDR1 and CDR2 from the germline V gene are MNHEY and SVGAGI. V was pared by 7 bases and J by 3 bases, with 9 bases between. The CDR3 nucleotides read TGTGCCAGCACCCTACTGGACTATGGCTACACCTTC. It codes for CASTLLDYGYTF.

V gene TRBV9 combines with J gene TRBJ2-3; tentative D call: TRBD1 (6 bases). CDR3 length equals 16 residues. Trimming left V 0 bases short and J 2 bases short, with 13 bases between. CDR1 is SGDLS, CDR2 YYNGEE, per germline. CDR3 bases: TGTGCCAGCAGCGTAGCGACAGGAAGCTACACAGATACGCAGTATTTT. This sequence encodes CASSVATGSYTDTQYF.

The chain combines TRBV12-5 with TRBJ1-2, with D perhaps TRBD1 (5 bases). V was trimmed by 1 base and J by 4 bases, leaving 10 bases between them. CDR3 length equals 14 residues. From germline, CDR1 is LGHNT and CDR2 FRNRAP. Here the CDR3 DNA reads TGTGCTAGTGGTTTGGCAAGGGACGGCTATGGCTACACCTTC. Its protein is CASGLARDGYGYTF.

This clone was counted a single time. This rearrangement joins TRBV27 to TRBJ2-1; D may be TRBD2 (7 bases). The germline V gene has CDR1 MNHEY and CDR2 SMNVEV (reference sequence). V shed 6 bases and J shed 1 base, with 13 bases lying between them. There are 15 residues in the CDR3. The CDR3 reads CASRPSGTSYNEQFF. The CDR3 region has the DNA TGTGCCAGCAGGCCCAGCGGGACATCCTACAATGAGCAGTTCTTC.

The rearrangement uses TRBV9 and TRBJ1-5; D possibly corresponds to TRBD1 (5 bases). CDR3 length: 15 amino acids. Trimming cost V 0 bases and J 2 bases, with 9 bases left between them. CDR1 and CDR2 (germline): SGDLS, YYNGEE. CDR3 loop: CASSVGQGGNQPQHF. The DNA for the CDR3 is TGTGCCAGCAGCGTAGGGCAGGGAGGCAATCAGCCCCAGCATTTT. The whole variable domain, filled in from reference TRBV9 and TRBJ1-5, reads DSGVTQTPKHLITATGQRVTLRCSPRSGDLSVYWYQQSLDQGLQFLIQYYNGEERAKGNILERFSAQQFPDLHSELNLSSLELGDSALYFCASSVGQGGNQPQHFGDGTRLSIL.

V gene TRBV19 combines with J gene TRBJ1-2; D gene ambiguous. The CDR3 consists of 19 residues. Germline V gene sequence: CDR1 LNHDA, CDR2 SQIVND (reference sequence). V was pared by 5 bases and J by 6 bases, with 31 bases between. The CDR3 loop is CASSPLRSGPSFKLHGYTF. CDR3 DNA sequence: TGTGCCAGTAGTCCCTTAAGATCCGGACCGTCCTTCAAATTACATGGCTACACCTTC.

The V gene is TRBV15, the J gene TRBJ2-2, with unresolved D. Deletions cut 0 bases from V and 3 bases from J, with 2 bases between. In germline, CDR1 is LNHNV, CDR2 YYDKDF (reference sequence). The CDR3 is 13 residues long. DNA for the CDR3: TGTGCCACCAGCAGAGATTACACCGGGGAGCTGTTTTTT. Translating it yields CATSRDYTGELFF.

CDR3 residues: CASSYPDRINQPQHF. CDR3 sequence (DNA): TGTGCCAGCAGTTACCCGGACAGGATCAATCAGCCCCAGCATTTT. The chain links TRBV6-6 to TRBJ1-5, with 7 positions matching TRBD1. There are 15 residues in the CDR3. Losses at the gene ends were 2 bases for V and 3 bases for J; bases not matched to a gene: 4. Germline assignment: CDR1 MNHNY and CDR2 SVGAGI (reference sequence).

The chain joins TRBV29-1 to TRBJ2-7; possibly TRBD1 or TRBD2 for D (6 bases each). The CDR3 consists of 17 residues. Germline-derived CDR1 and CDR2 are SQVTM and ANQGSEA. The V end lost 1 base, the J end lost 4 bases, and 23 bases lay between the germline ends. The CDR3 loop is CSVEGVPGARNEYEQYF. CDR3 DNA sequence: TGCAGCGTTGAAGGGGTGCCGGGGGCGCGTAACGAGTACGAGCAGTACTTC.